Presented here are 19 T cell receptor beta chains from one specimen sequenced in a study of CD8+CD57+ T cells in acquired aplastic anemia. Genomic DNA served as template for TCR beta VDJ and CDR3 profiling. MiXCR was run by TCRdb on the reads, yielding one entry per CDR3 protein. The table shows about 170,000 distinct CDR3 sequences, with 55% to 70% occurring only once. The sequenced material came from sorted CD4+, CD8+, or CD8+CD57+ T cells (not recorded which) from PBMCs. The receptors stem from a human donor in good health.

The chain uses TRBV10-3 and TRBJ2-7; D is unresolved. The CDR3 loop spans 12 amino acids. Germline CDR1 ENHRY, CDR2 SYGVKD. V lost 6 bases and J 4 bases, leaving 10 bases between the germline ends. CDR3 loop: CAIRNSLYEQYF. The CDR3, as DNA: TGTGCCATCAGAAACAGTCTTTACGAGCAGTACTTC.

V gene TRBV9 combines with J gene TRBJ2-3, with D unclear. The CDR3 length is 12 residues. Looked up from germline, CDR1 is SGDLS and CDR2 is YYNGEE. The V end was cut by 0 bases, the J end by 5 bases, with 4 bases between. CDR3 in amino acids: CASSVGVDTQYF. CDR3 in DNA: TGTGCCAGCAGCGTAGGGGTAGATACGCAGTATTTT.

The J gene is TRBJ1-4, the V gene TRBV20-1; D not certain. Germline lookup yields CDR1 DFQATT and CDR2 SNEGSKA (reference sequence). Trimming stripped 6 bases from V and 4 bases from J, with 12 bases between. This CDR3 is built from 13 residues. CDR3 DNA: TGCAGTGCGTGGGTTGAAATTAATGAAAAACTGTTTTTT. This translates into CSAWVEINEKLFF.

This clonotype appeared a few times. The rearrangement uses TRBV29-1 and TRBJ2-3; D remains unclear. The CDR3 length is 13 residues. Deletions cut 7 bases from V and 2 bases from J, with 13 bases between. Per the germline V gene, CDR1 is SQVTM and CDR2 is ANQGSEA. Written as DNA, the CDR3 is TGCAGCGGCAAGCTAGGGTTCACAGATACGCAGTATTTT. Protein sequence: CSGKLGFTDTQYF.

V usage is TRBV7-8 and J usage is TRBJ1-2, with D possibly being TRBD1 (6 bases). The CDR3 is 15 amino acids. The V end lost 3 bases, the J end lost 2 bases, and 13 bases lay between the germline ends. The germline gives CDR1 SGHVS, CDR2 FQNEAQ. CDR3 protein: CASSLGGGQNYGYTF. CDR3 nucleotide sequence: TGTGCCAGCAGCTTGGGGGGGGGCCAAAACTATGGCTACACCTTC.

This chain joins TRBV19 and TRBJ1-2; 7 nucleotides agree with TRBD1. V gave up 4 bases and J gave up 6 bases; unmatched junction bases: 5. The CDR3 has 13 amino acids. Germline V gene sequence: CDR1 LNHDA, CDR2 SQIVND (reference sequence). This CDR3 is CASSKDRYDGYTF. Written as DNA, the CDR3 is TGTGCCAGTAGTAAGGACAGGTATGATGGCTACACCTTC.

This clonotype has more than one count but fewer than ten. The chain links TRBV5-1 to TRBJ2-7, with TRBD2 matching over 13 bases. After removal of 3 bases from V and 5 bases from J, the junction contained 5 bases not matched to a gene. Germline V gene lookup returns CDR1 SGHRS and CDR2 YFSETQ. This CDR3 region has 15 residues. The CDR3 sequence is CASSSGLAGVDEQYF. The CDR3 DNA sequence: TGCGCCAGCAGCTCAGGACTAGCGGGGGTGGACGAGCAGTACTTC.

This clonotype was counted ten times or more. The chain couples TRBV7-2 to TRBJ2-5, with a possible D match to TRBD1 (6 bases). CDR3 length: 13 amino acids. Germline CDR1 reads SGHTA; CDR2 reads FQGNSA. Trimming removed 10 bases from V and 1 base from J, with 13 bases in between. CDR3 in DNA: TGTGCCACCTCACAGGGCCTCCAAGAGACCCAGTACTTC. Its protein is CATSQGLQETQYF.

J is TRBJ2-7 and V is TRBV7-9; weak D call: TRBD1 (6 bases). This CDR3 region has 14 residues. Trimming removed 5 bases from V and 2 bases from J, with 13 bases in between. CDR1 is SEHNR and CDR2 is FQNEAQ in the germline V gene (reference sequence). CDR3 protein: CASSRRDIAYEQYF. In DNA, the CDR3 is TGTGCCAGCAGCCGCCGGGACATCGCCTACGAGCAGTACTTC.

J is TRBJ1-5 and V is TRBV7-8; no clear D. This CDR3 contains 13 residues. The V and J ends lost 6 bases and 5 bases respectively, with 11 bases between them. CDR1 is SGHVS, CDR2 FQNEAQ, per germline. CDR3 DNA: TGTGCCAGCAGTGTCCGGGCGTATCAGCCCCAGCATTTT. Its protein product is CASSVRAYQPQHF.

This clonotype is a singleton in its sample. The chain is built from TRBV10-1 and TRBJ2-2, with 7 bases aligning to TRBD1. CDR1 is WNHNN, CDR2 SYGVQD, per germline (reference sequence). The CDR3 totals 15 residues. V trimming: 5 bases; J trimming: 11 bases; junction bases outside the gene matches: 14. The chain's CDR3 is CASSQTGQLPCELFF. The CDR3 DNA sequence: TGCGCCAGCAGTCAGACAGGGCAGTTACCCTGTGAGCTGTTTTTT.

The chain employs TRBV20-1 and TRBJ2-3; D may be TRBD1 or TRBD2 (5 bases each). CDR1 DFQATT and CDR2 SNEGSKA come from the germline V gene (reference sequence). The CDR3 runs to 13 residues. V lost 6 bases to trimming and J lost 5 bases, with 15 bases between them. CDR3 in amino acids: CSAKDSGGDTQYF. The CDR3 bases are TGCAGTGCCAAAGATAGTGGGGGAGATACGCAGTATTTT.

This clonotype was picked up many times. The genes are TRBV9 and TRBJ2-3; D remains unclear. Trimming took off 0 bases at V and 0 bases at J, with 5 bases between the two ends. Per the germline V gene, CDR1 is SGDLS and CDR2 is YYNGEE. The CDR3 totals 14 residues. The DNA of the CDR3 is TGTGCCAGCAGCGTAGACCGTAGCACAGATACGCAGTATTTT. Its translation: CASSVDRSTDTQYF.

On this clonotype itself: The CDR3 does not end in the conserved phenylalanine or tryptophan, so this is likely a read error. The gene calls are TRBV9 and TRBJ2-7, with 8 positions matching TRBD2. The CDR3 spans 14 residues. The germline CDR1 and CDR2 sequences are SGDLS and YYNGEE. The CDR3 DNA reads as TGTGCCAGCAGCGTGGGCGGGAGGATCAACGACCAGTACCTC. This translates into CASSVGGRINDQYL.

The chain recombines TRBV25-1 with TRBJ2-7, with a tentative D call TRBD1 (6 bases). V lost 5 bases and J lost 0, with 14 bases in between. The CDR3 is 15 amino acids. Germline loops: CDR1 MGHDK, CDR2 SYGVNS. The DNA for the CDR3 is TGTGCCAGCAGTTCAGGCCAGGGGACCTCCTACGAGCAGTACTTC. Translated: CASSSGQGTSYEQYF.

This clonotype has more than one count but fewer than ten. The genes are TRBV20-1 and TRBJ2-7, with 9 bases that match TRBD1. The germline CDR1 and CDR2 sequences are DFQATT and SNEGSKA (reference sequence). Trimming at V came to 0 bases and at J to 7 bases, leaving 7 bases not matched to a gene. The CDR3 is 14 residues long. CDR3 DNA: TGCAGTGCTAGAGATCGAACAGGGGGCTATGAGCAGTACTTC. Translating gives CSARDRTGGYEQYF.

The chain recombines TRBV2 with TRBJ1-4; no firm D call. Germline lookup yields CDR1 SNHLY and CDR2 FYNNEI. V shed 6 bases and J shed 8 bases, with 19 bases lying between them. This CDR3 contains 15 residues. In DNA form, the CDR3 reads TGTGCCAGCAGGCCTCCGGGAGCTAGTATAGAAAAACTGTTTTTT. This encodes CASRPPGASIEKLFF.

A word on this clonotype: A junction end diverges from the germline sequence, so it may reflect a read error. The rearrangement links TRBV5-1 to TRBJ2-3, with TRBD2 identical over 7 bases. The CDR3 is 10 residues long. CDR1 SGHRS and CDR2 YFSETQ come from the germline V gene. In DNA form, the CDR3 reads TGCGCCAGCAGCTCACGCTCGCGGGAGTTT. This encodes CASSSRSREF.

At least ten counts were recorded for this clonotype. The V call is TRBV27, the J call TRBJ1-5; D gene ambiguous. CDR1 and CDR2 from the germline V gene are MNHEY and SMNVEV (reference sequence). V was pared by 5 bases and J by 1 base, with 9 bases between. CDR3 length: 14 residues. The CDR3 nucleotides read TGTGCCAGCAGTGAGACGGGGAGCAATCAGCCCCAGCATTTT. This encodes CASSETGSNQPQHF.